These T cell receptor beta chains were read from a single sample in a study of blood T cell repertoires in COVID-19. Measured with immunoSEQ multiplex PCR; TCRdb has only the in-frame clones, and not every one. The table has just under 40,000 clones, approximately 85% seen once. The sequenced material came from peripheral blood. These receptors were obtained from a human donor in a cohort sampled during active COVID-19. Each CDR3 is given with its conserved first and last residue. D genes are given only for firm matches. Expanded clones are given a class, and other clones once, few, many or no size at all.

d_call | j_call | clone_size | cdr3_length | v_call | cdr3_aa | cdr3_nt
TRBD1 | TRBJ2-1 | NA | 19 | TRBV5-8 | CASSLRAWDRGHISNEQFF | TGTGCCAGCAGTCTACGGGCTTGGGACAGGGGGCATATCAGCAATGAGCAGTTCTTC
NA | TRBJ1-5 | NA | 16 | TRBV24-1 | CATSDPDSPDNQPQHF | TGTGCCACCAGTGACCCGGACAGTCCTGACAATCAGCCCCAGCATTTT
NA | TRBJ1-3 | NA | 16 | TRBV9 | CASSALQAMGGNTIYF | TGTGCCAGCAGCGCTCTACAGGCCATGGGGGGAAACACCATATATTTT
NA | TRBJ2-2 | NA | 11 | TRBV27 | CATRVAGELFF | TGTGCCACCCGGGTGGCCGGGGAGCTGTTTTTT
TRBD1 | TRBJ2-3 | NA | 15 | TRBV19 | CASSAYRGRTDTQYF | TGTGCCAGTAGTGCCTACAGGGGGCGCACAGATACGCAGTATTTT
NA | TRBJ1-3 | NA | 14 | TRBV5-1 | CASSLTGSGNTIYF | TGCGCCAGCAGCTTGACAGGGTCTGGAAACACCATATATTTT
TRBD2 | TRBJ2-1 | NA | 15 | TRBV19 | CASSNSGTWGNEQFF | TGTGCCAGTAGTAATAGCGGGACCTGGGGGAATGAGCAGTTCTTC
TRBD1 | TRBJ1-5 | NA | 15 | TRBV25-1 | CASSPGQGPNQPQHF | TGTGCCAGCAGCCCCGGACAGGGGCCCAATCAGCCCCAGCATTTT
TRBD1 | TRBJ2-1 | NA | 18 | TRBV3-1/TRBV3-2 | CASSPPTGQGGSYNEQFF | TGTGCCAGCAGCCCTCCAACAGGACAGGGGGGCTCCTACAATGAGCAGTTCTTC
TRBD1 | TRBJ1-5 | once | 13 | TRBV2 | CASSEDRGQPQHF | TGTGCCAGCAGTGAAGACAGGGGCCAGCCCCAGCATTTT
TRBD1 | TRBJ1-1 | NA | 13 | TRBV12-3/TRBV12-4 | CASRRQGPFEAFF | TGTGCCAGCAGGCGACAGGGTCCATTTGAAGCTTTCTTT
NA | TRBJ1-1 | once | 14 | TRBV7-9 | CASIERDLNTEAFF | TGTGCCAGCATCGAACGGGACTTGAACACTGAAGCTTTCTTT
TRBD1 | TRBJ2-1 | NA | 14 | TRBV15 | CATSRRGTGNEQFF | TGTGCCACCAGCAGAAGAGGGACAGGGAATGAGCAGTTCTTC
NA | TRBJ2-6 | NA | 16 | TRBV7-2 | CASSFSLTPGANVLTF | TGTGCCAGCAGCTTCAGTCTCACCCCTGGGGCCAACGTCCTGACTTTC
NA | TRBJ2-3 | once | 14 | TRBV21-1 | CASSRGTDTDTQYF | TGTGCCAGCAGCAGAGGGACAGATACAGATACGCAGTATTTT
TRBD1 | TRBJ2-2 | once | 16 | TRBV5-1 | CASSLGKQGAAGELFF | TGCGCCAGCAGCTTGGGGAAACAGGGGGCGGCCGGGGAGCTGTTTTTT
NA | TRBJ2-1 | NA | 12 | TRBV7-9 | CASSPPGGEQFF | TGTGCCAGCAGCCCCCCCGGGGGTGAGCAGTTCTTC
TRBD1 | TRBJ1-4 | few | 14 | TRBV2 | CASSRQGINEKLFF | TGTGCCAGCAGCAGACAGGGGATTAATGAAAAACTGTTTTTT
NA | TRBJ1-2 | NA | 13 | TRBV7-2 | CASSSGPPGDYTF | TGTGCCAGCAGCTCCGGACCGCCGGGGGACTACACCTTC
NA | TRBJ1-6 | NA | 18 | TRBV2 | CASSEALQGSSYNSPLHF | TGTGCCAGCAGTGAAGCGCTTCAGGGGAGCTCCTATAATTCACCCCTCCACTTT
TRBD2 | TRBJ2-5 | NA | 13 | TRBV2 | CASGRLAGETQYF | TGTGCCAGCGGGAGACTAGCCGGAGAGACCCAGTACTTC
TRBD1 | TRBJ2-1 | NA | 15 | TRBV6-2/TRBV6-3 | CASSLGQGPYNEQFF | TGTGCCAGCAGCCTGGGACAGGGACCCTACAATGAGCAGTTCTTC
TRBD2 | TRBJ2-4 | NA | 16 | TRBV18 | CASSIAGTLAKNIQYF | TGTGCCAGCTCAATAGCGGGAACCTTAGCCAAAAACATTCAGTACTTC
TRBD1 | TRBJ1-2 | NA | 16 | TRBV10-3 | CAISGILTGTNYGYTF | TGTGCCATCAGTGGCATATTGACAGGGACTAACTATGGCTACACCTTC
NA | TRBJ2-1 | NA | 12 | TRBV10-1 | CASSGLSGEQFF | TGCGCCAGCAGTGGGCTTTCGGGTGAGCAGTTCTTC
NA | TRBJ2-1 | NA | 15 | TRBV5-1 | CASTTGGGAYNEQFF | TGCGCCAGCACCACTGGGGGGGGCGCTTACAATGAGCAGTTCTTC
TRBD2 | TRBJ2-1 | NA | 16 | TRBV7-2 | CASSPVSSGGYNEQFF | TGTGCCAGCAGCCCCGTCTCTAGCGGGGGGTACAATGAGCAGTTCTTC
TRBD1 | TRBJ1-2 | once | 15 | TRBV27 | CASSTRPGQTYGYTF | TGTGCCAGCTCGACCCGTCCGGGACAGACCTATGGCTACACCTTC
TRBD1 | TRBJ1-1 | NA | 12 | TRBV5-1 | CASSPGTGDAFF | TGCGCCAGCAGCCCCGGGACAGGGGATGCTTTCTTT
NA | TRBJ2-2 | NA | 17 | TRBV18 | CASSPRKTDFTPGELFF | TGTGCCAGCTCACCGCGCAAGACGGACTTTACACCTGGGGAGCTGTTTTTT
NA | TRBJ2-5 | NA | 13 | TRBV20-1 | CSASRTDQETQYF | TGCAGTGCTAGTCGAACAGACCAAGAGACCCAGTACTTC
NA | TRBJ2-5 | few | 13 | TRBV2 | CASSFRDQETQYF | TGTGCCAGCAGTTTCCGGGACCAAGAGACCCAGTACTTC
NA | TRBJ2-1 | NA | 15 | TRBV5-1 | CASSPAGFENNEQFF | TGCGCCAGCAGCCCAGCGGGTTTTGAAAACAATGAGCAGTTCTTC
TRBD1 | TRBJ1-5 | few | 15 | TRBV4-2 | CASSHLGTGDQPQHF | TGTGCCAGCAGCCACCTCGGGACAGGGGATCAGCCCCAGCATTTT
TRBD2 | TRBJ2-7 | NA | 14 | TRBV3-1/TRBV3-2 | CASSASGTFYGQYF | TGTGCCAGCAGTGCTAGCGGGACCTTCTACGGGCAGTACTTC
TRBD1 | TRBJ1-1 | NA | 15 | TRBV27 | CASSSDRGMFTEAFF | TGTGCCAGCAGTTCAGACAGGGGGATGTTCACTGAAGCTTTCTTT